These T cell receptor beta chains were read from a single sample in a study of cytomegalovirus exposure and HLA in healthy donors. Sequencing used immunoSEQ multiplex PCR; TCRdb keeps in-frame clones, though not all of them. This table holds some 80,000 clones, roughly a tenth found once. Material for sequencing was PBMCs. The receptor source for this set is a man in his sixties in good health and CMV-seropositive. Each CDR3 is given with its conserved first and last residue. Fields, in order: V gene, J gene, clone size, D gene, CDR3 protein, CDR3 DNA. A D gene is named only where the DNA matches it firmly. Some rows mark clone size as missing; the rest say once, few, many or name a class of expanded clone.

V: TRBV7-9
J: TRBJ2-5
size: few
D: TRBD2
CDR3: CASSLIGDPSGGAQYF
DNA: TGTGCCAGCAGCTTAATAGGGGATCCTAGCGGGGGGGCCCAGTACTTC

V: TRBV19
J: TRBJ1-4
size: -
D: -
CDR3: CASSIMAGETNEKLFF
DNA: TGTGCCAGTAGTATTATGGCCGGAGAGACTAATGAAAAACTGTTTTTT

V: TRBV7-9
J: TRBJ1-1
size: -
D: -
CDR3: CASSLEARDTEAFF
DNA: TGTGCCAGCAGCTTAGAAGCCAGGGACACTGAAGCTTTCTTT

V: TRBV18
J: TRBJ1-2
size: few
D: -
CDR3: CASSPQGGGYTF
DNA: TGTGCCAGCTCACCCCAGGGCGGAGGCTACACCTTC

V: TRBV2
J: TRBJ1-6
size: -
D: TRBD1
CDR3: CASSSQGAQGSPLHF
DNA: TGTGCCAGCAGTTCACAGGGGGCGCAGGGTTCACCCCTCCACTTT

V: TRBV5-1
J: TRBJ2-3
size: -
D: TRBD1
CDR3: CASVGTGGSDTQYF
DNA: TGCGCCAGCGTTGGGACAGGGGGCTCGGATACGCAGTATTTT

V: TRBV11-2
J: TRBJ1-1
size: few
D: -
CDR3: CASSWGEYEAFF
DNA: TGTGCCAGCAGCTGGGGGGAGTATGAAGCTTTCTTT

V: TRBV6-5
J: TRBJ2-3
size: -
D: TRBD1
CDR3: CASTLDRGADTQYF
DNA: TGTGCCAGCACCCTGGACAGGGGGGCAGATACGCAGTATTTT

V: TRBV5-1
J: TRBJ1-5
size: -
D: TRBD1
CDR3: CASSLEGQVYQPQHF
DNA: TGCGCCAGCAGCTTGGAGGGACAGGTATATCAGCCCCAGCATTTT

V: TRBV7-3
J: TRBJ2-7
size: few
D: TRBD1
CDR3: CASSSTGGSYEQYF
DNA: TGTGCCAGCAGTAGCACAGGGGGCTCCTACGAGCAGTACTTC

V: TRBV5-3
J: TRBJ2-5
size: few
D: TRBD1
CDR3: CAIPTGSETQYF
DNA: TGTGCCATACCGACAGGGAGTGAGACCCAGTACTTC

V: TRBV29-1
J: TRBJ2-6
size: few
D: -
CDR3: CSVVAPVSGANVLTF
DNA: TGCAGCGTTGTTGCGCCTGTCTCTGGGGCCAACGTCCTGACTTTC

V: TRBV5-4
J: TRBJ2-3
size: few
D: TRBD2
CDR3: CASSLGLAGDTQYF
DNA: TGTGCCAGCAGCTTAGGACTAGCCGGAGATACGCAGTATTTT

V: TRBV4-1
J: TRBJ2-7
size: -
D: TRBD2
CDR3: CASSQVNSGYEQYF
DNA: TGCGCCAGCAGCCAAGTTAATAGCGGGTACGAGCAGTACTTC

V: TRBV9
J: TRBJ2-5
size: few
D: TRBD2
CDR3: CASSERSGRVRETQYF
DNA: TGTGCCAGCAGCGAAAGGAGCGGGAGAGTCCGAGAGACCCAGTACTTC

V: TRBV19
J: TRBJ1-1
size: few
D: -
CDR3: CATRRGSPGANTEAFF
DNA: TGTGCCACCCGGCGGGGGAGCCCCGGGGCGAACACTGAAGCTTTCTTT

V: TRBV6-5
J: TRBJ2-7
size: -
D: -
CDR3: CASSRPQGEQYF
DNA: TGTGCCAGCAGTCGTCCTCAGGGGGAGCAGTACTTC

V: TRBV21-1
J: TRBJ2-1
size: -
D: -
CDR3: CASSQAWTGAYNEQFF
DNA: TGTGCCAGCAGCCAGGCCTGGACAGGGGCCTACAATGAGCAGTTCTTC

V: TRBV28
J: TRBJ1-5
size: few
D: -
CDR3: CAGSPGTGGSNQPQHF
DNA: TGTGCCGGCAGTCCCGGGACGGGAGGAAGCAATCAGCCCCAGCATTTT

V: TRBV7-2
J: TRBJ2-7
size: -
D: -
CDR3: CASSLVVERHEQYF
DNA: TGTGCCAGCAGCTTAGTAGTCGAGCGGCACGAGCAGTACTTC

V: TRBV10-3
J: TRBJ1-6
size: -
D: TRBD1
CDR3: CAISGGGTGFTSPLHF
DNA: TGTGCCATCAGTGGTGGAGGGACAGGGTTTACTTCACCCCTCCACTTT

V: TRBV2
J: TRBJ2-6
size: -
D: -
CDR3: CASSEVRGSGANVLTF
DNA: TGTGCCAGCAGTGAGGTGCGCGGCTCTGGGGCCAACGTCCTGACTTTC

V: TRBV9
J: TRBJ2-5
size: few
D: TRBD2
CDR3: CASGGTSGGAGTQYF
DNA: TGTGCCAGCGGAGGGACTAGCGGGGGGGCGGGGACCCAGTACTTC

V: TRBV5-1
J: TRBJ2-5
size: -
D: TRBD2
CDR3: CASSLTAGGKETQYF
DNA: TGCGCCAGCAGCTTGACGGCGGGGGGGAAAGAGACCCAGTACTTC

V: TRBV5-4
J: TRBJ2-7
size: few
D: TRBD1
CDR3: CASSLVDRDYEQYF
DNA: TGTGCCAGCAGCTTGGTTGACAGGGACTACGAGCAGTACTTC

V: TRBV7-7
J: TRBJ2-2
size: few
D: -
CDR3: CASSPHYSTGELFF
DNA: TGTGCTAGCAGCCCCCACTATAGCACCGGGGAGCTGTTTTTT

V: TRBV14
J: TRBJ1-1
size: -
D: TRBD1
CDR3: CASSQPLTGATEAFF
DNA: TGTGCCAGCAGCCAACCTCTTACAGGGGCCACTGAAGCTTTCTTT

V: TRBV19
J: TRBJ1-1
size: few
D: TRBD1
CDR3: CASSRPGTGNTEAFF
DNA: TGTGCCAGTAGTCGTCCCGGGACAGGGAACACTGAAGCTTTCTTT

V: TRBV5-1
J: TRBJ2-2
size: few
D: -
CDR3: CASSLVQASNTGELFF
DNA: TGCGCCAGCAGCTTAGTTCAGGCCTCGAACACCGGGGAGCTGTTTTTT

V: TRBV6-1
J: TRBJ1-1
size: -
D: -
CDR3: CASSEEAALNTEAFF
DNA: TGTGCCAGCAGTGAAGAGGCGGCCCTGAACACTGAAGCTTTCTTT

V: TRBV19
J: TRBJ1-5
size: few
D: -
CDR3: CASTAGAGSNQPQHF
DNA: TGTGCCAGTACCGCGGGGGCCGGGAGCAATCAGCCCCAGCATTTT

V: TRBV19
J: TRBJ1-5
size: few
D: TRBD1
CDR3: CASSPGQGRGQPQHF
DNA: TGTGCCAGTAGTCCCGGACAGGGAAGGGGGCAGCCCCAGCATTTT

V: TRBV5-1
J: TRBJ2-6
size: few
D: -
CDR3: CASSLAGSSGANVLTF
DNA: TGCGCCAGCAGCTTGGCCGGGAGCTCTGGGGCCAACGTCCTGACTTTC

V: TRBV5-1
J: TRBJ2-7
size: -
D: TRBD1
CDR3: CASSGGQGESEQYF
DNA: TGCGCCAGCAGCGGGGGACAGGGGGAAAGCGAGCAGTACTTC

V: TRBV28
J: TRBJ1-1
size: -
D: TRBD1
CDR3: CASSPRGTGPLNTEAFF
DNA: TGTGCCAGCAGTCCGCGCGGGACAGGGCCTCTGAACACTGAAGCTTTCTTT

V: TRBV6-6
J: TRBJ2-1
size: -
D: -
CDR3: CASSRVPPLNEQFF
DNA: TGTGCCAGCAGCCGTGTCCCCCCACTTAATGAGCAGTTCTTC

V: TRBV28
J: TRBJ2-5
size: -
D: TRBD2
CDR3: CASRTSGQETQYF
DNA: TGTGCCAGCAGAACTAGCGGCCAAGAGACCCAGTACTTC

V: TRBV5-1
J: TRBJ1-2
size: -
D: -
CDR3: CASSLRQVDGYTF
DNA: TGCGCCAGCAGCTTACGACAGGTCGATGGCTACACCTTC

V: TRBV28
J: TRBJ2-1
size: few
D: TRBD2
CDR3: CASRRGLAGSYNEQFF
DNA: TGTGCCAGCAGAAGGGGACTAGCGGGATCCTACAATGAGCAGTTCTTC

V: TRBV10-3
J: TRBJ2-2
size: -
D: -
CDR3: CATWSPQSGELFF
DNA: TGTGCCACCTGGTCCCCCCAGTCCGGGGAGCTGTTTTTT

V: TRBV28
J: TRBJ1-1
size: few
D: -
CDR3: CASSLPRGHTEAFF
DNA: TGTGCCAGCAGTTTACCCAGGGGTCACACTGAAGCTTTCTTT